The clone carrying this TCR beta chain was observed a single time. Germline V lookup: CDR1 SGHKS, CDR2 YYEKEE (reference sequence). The CDR3 is 12 amino acids. V lost 1 base and J 6 bases, leaving 4 bases between the germline ends. The source of the sample is a study of technical replicates of blood from a few donors. Produced via immunoSEQ multiplex PCR; TCRdb's table is partial and in-frame only. This table has some 90,000 clones, 85% to 95% appearing once. The specimen was T cells isolated from PBMCs. The source is a human donor in good health. The V call is TRBV5-5, the J call TRBJ1-4; no definite D call. In nucleotides, the CDR3 is TGTGCCAGCAGCTTGTTAGATGAAAAACTGTTTTTT. Translating gives CASSLLDEKLFF. Supplemented by reference TRBV5-5 and TRBJ1-4, the full variable domain reads DAGVTQSPTHLIKTRGQQVTLRCSPISGHKSVSWYQQVLGQGPQFIFQYYEKEERGRGNFPDRFSARQFPNYSSELNVNALLLGDSALYLCASSLLDEKLFFGSGTQLSVL.